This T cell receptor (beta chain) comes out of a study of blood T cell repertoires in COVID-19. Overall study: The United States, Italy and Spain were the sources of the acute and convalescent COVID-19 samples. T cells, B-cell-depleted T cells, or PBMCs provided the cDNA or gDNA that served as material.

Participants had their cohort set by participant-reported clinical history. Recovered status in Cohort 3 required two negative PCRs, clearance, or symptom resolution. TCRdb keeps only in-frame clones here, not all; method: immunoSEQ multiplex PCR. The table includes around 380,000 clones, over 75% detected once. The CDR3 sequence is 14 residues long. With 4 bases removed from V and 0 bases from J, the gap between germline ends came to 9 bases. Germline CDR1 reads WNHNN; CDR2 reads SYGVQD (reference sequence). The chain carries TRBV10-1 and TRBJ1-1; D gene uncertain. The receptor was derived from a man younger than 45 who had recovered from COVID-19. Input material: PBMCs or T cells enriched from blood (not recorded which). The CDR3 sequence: CASSAQPMNTEAFF. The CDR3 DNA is TGCGCCAGCAGTGCACAGCCCATGAACACTGAAGCTTTCTTT.